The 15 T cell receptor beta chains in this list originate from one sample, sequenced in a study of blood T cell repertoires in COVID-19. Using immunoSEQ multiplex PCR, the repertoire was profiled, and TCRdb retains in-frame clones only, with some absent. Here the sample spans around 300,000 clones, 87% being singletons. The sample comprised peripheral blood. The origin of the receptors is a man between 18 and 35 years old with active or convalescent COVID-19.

CDR3 loop: CASSPPGGTLYYEQYF. Here the CDR3 DNA reads TGTGCCAGTAGTCCCCCGGGAGGCACCCTTTACTACGAGCAGTACTTC. This chain joins TRBV19 and TRBJ2-7; TRBD2 matches 7 bases. V lost 5 bases, J lost 3 bases, and 13 bases stayed unmatched. There are 16 residues in the CDR3. Germline CDR1 LNHDA, CDR2 SQIVND (reference sequence).

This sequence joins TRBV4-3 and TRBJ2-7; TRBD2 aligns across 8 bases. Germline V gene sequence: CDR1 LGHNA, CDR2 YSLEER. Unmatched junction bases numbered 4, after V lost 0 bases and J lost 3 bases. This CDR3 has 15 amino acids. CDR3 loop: CASSQDRGGSYEQYF. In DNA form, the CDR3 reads TGCGCCAGCAGCCAAGATCGGGGGGGTAGCTACGAGCAGTACTTC.

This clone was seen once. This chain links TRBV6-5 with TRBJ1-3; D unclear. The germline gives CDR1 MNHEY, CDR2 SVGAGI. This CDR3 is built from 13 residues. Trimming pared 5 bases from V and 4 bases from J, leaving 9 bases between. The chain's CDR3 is CASSQTVGNTIYF. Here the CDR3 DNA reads TGTGCCAGCAGTCAAACTGTAGGAAACACCATATATTTT.

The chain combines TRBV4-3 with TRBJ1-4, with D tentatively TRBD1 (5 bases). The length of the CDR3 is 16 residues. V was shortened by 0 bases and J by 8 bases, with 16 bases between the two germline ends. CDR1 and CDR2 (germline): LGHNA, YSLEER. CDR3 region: CASSQESRPHREKLFF. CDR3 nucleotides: TGCGCCAGCAGCCAAGAATCTCGACCTCACAGGGAAAAACTGTTTTTT.

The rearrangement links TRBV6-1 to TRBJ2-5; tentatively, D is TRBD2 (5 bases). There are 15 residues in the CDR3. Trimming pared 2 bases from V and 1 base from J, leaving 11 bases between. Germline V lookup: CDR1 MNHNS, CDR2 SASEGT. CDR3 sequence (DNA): TGTGCCAGCAGTGAACGGTGGGGAGTCCAAGAGACCCAGTACTTC. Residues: CASSERWGVQETQYF.

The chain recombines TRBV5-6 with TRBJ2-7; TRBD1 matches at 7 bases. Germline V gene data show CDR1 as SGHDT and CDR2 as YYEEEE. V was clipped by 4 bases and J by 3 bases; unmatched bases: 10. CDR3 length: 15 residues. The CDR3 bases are TGTGCCAGCAGCCTGTATGACAGGGACGGCTACGAGCAGTACTTC. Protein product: CASSLYDRDGYEQYF.

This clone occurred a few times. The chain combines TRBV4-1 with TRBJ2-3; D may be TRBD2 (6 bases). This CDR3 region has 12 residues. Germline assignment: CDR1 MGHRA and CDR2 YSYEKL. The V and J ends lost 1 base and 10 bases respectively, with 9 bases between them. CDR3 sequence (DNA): TGCGCCAGCAGCCAAGGGGGCGGGGCGCAGTATTTT. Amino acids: CASSQGGGAQYF.

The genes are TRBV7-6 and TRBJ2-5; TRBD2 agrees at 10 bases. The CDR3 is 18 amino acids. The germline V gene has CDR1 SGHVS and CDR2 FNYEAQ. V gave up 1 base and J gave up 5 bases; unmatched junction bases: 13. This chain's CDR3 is CASSLEASGGDFSETQYF. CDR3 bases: TGTGCCAGCAGCTTAGAGGCCAGCGGGGGGGACTTCAGCGAGACCCAGTACTTC.

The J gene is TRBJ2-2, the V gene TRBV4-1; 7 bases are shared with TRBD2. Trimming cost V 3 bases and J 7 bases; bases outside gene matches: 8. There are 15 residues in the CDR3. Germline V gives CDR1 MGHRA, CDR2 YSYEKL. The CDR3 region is CASSQRGGRSGELFF. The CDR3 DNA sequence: TGCGCCAGCAGCCAGCGGGGAGGGAGGAGCGGGGAGCTGTTTTTT.

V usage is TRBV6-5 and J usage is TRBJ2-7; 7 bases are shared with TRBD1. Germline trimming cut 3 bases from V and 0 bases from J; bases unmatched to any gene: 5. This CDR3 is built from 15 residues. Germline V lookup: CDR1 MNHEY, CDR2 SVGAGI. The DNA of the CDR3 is TGTGCCAGCAGTTATTTGACAGGGAGCTCCTACGAGCAGTACTTC. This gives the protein CASSYLTGSSYEQYF.

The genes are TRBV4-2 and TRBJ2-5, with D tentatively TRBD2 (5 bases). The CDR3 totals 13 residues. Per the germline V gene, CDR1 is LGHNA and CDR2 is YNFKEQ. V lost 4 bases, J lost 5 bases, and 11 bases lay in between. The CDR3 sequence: CASSLRVWETQYF. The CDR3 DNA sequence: TGTGCCAGCAGCCTGCGGGTTTGGGAGACCCAGTACTTC.

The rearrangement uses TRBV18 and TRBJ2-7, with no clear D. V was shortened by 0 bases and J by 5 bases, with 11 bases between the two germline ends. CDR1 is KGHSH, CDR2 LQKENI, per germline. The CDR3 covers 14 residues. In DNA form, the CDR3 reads TGTGCCAGCTCACCACCCTCTCCGGCGGACGAGCAGTACTTC. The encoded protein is CASSPPSPADEQYF.

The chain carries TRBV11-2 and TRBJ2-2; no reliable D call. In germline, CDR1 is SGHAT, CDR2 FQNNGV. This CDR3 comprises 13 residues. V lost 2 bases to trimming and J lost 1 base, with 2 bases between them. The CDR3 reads CASSLRNTGELFF. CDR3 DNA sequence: TGTGCCAGCAGCTTACGGAACACCGGGGAGCTGTTTTTT.

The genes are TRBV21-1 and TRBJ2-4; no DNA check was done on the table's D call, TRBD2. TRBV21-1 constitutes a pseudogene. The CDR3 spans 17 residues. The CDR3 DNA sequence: TGTGCCAGCAGCAAAAGGAGGAGACAAATAGCCAAAAACATTCAGTACTTC. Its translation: CASSKRRRQIAKNIQYF.

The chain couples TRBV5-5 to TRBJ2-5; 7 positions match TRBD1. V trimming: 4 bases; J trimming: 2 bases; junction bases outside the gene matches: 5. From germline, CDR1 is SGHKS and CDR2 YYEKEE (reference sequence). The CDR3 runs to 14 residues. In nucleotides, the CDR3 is TGTGCCAGCAGCAGGAACAGGGGACAAGAGACCCAGTACTTC. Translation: CASSRNRGQETQYF. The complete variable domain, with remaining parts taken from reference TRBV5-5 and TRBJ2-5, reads DAGVTQSPTHLIKTRGQQVTLRCSPISGHKSVSWYQQVLGQGPQFIFQYYEKEERGRGNFPDRFSARQFPNYSSELNVNALLLGDSALYLCASSRNRGQETQYFGPGTRLLVL.